Detailed here is one T cell receptor (beta chain). This record comes from a study of CD8 T cells in Susac syndrome. cDNA came from about 0.5 to 1 ug RNA primed by random hexamers. Amplification of TCR beta CDR3 by immunoSEQ multiplex PCR spanned 54 Vbeta and 13 Jbeta. In TCRdb, the immunoSEQ multiplex PCR reads were re-called with MiXCR into one record per CDR3 protein. Of roughly 130,000 distinct CDR3 sequences in the sample, around 94% were seen once. This sequence originates from a human donor with multiple sclerosis. Material for sequencing was CD4+ T cells from PBMCs.

Here the CDR3 DNA reads TGCAGTGCCGCAGGGGGGAGCACAGATACGCAGTATTTT. Translating it yields CSAAGGSTDTQYF. This chain connects TRBV20-1 to TRBJ2-3, with D possibly matching TRBD1 (7 bases). This CDR3 has 13 amino acids. The germline CDR1 and CDR2 sequences are DFQATT and SNEGSKA (reference sequence). Trimming removed 6 bases from V and 0 bases from J, with 10 bases in between.